These 26 T cell receptor beta chains were all obtained from the same sample, sequenced in a study of T cells in Graves' hyperthyroidism and ophthalmopathy. The CDR3 regions of TCR beta were amplified from RNA transcripts. TCR CDR3 regions were first amplified by RT-PCR with HTBI primers. TCRdb passed the multiplex PCR reads through MiXCR, listing each CDR3 protein once. Of under 350,000 distinct CDR3 sequences listed, around a sixth are singletons. The sequenced material came from blood. These receptors came from a woman between 50 and 59 years old with Graves' hyperthyroidism.

Ten or more counts support this clonotype. The chain uses TRBV2 and TRBJ2-7; 8 bases match TRBD1. The CDR3 has 15 residues. Germline CDR1 and CDR2: SNHLY and FYNNEI. Trimming cost V 2 bases and J 6 bases; bases outside gene matches: 9. The DNA for the CDR3 is TGTGCCAGCAGTGAACAAGGGACAGGCCCAGCCGAGCAGTACTTC. It codes for CASSEQGTGPAEQYF. Based on the CDR3 plus reference TRBV2 and TRBJ2-7, the full variable domain is EPEVTQTPSHQVTQMGQEVILRCVPISNHLYFYWYRQILGQKVEFLVSFYNNEISEKSEIFDDQFSVERPDGSNFTLKIRSTKLEDSAMYFCASSEQGTGPAEQYFGPGTRLTVT.

This clonotype was counted at least ten times. This sequence joins TRBV2 and TRBJ2-5, with 9 bases that match TRBD1. CDR1 SNHLY and CDR2 FYNNEI come from the germline V gene. Germline trimming cut 6 bases from V and 5 bases from J; bases unmatched to any gene: 7. This CDR3 has 14 amino acids. CDR3 nucleotides: TGTGCCAGCAGGGGCCGGACAGGGGTCGAGACCCAGTACTTC. It encodes CASRGRTGVETQYF.

This clonotype was recorded many times. The chain links TRBV24-1 to TRBJ2-1; 11 bases are a match to TRBD2. The V and J ends lost 4 bases and 7 bases, in that order; junction bases with no gene match: 5. Germline loops: CDR1 KGHDR, CDR2 SFDVKD. This CDR3 spans 15 amino acids. In DNA, the CDR3 is TGTGCCACCAGTGAGCTAGCGGGAGGCCCTAATGAGCAGTTCTTC. Protein product: CATSELAGGPNEQFF.

This clonotype was counted at least ten times. The chain joins TRBV11-2 to TRBJ2-4; perhaps TRBD1 as D (6 bases). CDR3 length: 13 residues. Trimming left V 5 bases short and J 6 bases short, with 11 bases between. CDR1 and CDR2 (germline): SGHAT, FQNNGV. The CDR3 here is CASSPGQRNIQYF. CDR3 nucleotide sequence: TGTGCCAGCAGCCCTGGACAGAGAAACATTCAGTACTTC.

This clonotype was found many times. The V and J genes are TRBV28 and TRBJ2-3; 7 bases align to TRBD1. The V gene end was trimmed by 2 bases and the J gene end by 4 bases; junction bases not matched to a gene: 3. The CDR3 covers 14 residues. CDR1 is MDHEN, CDR2 SYDVKM, per germline. The CDR3 bases are TGTGCCAGCAGTTTAGTTCAGGGGGCAGATACGCAGTATTTT. The encoded protein is CASSLVQGADTQYF.

The chain carries TRBV11-2 and TRBJ2-7; D possibly uses TRBD1 or TRBD2 (6 bases each). The V end lost 3 bases, the J end lost 5 bases, and 17 bases lay between the germline ends. CDR1 SGHAT and CDR2 FQNNGV come from the germline V gene. This CDR3 comprises 15 residues. The CDR3 protein is CASSFLGGKPHEQYV. As DNA, the CDR3 is TGTGCCAGCAGCTTCTTAGGGGGGAAGCCCCACGAGCAGTACGTC.

This clonotype was picked up many times. V and J are TRBV19 and TRBJ1-1; TRBD1 is a possible D gene (5 bases). V was pared by 3 bases and J by 3 bases, with 20 bases between. CDR1 is LNHDA, CDR2 SQIVND, per germline (reference sequence). The CDR3 has 17 amino acids. The CDR3 bases are TGTGCCAGTAGTATGGGGGTCGGGGTTCCTTGGGACACTGAAGCTTTCTTT. Protein sequence: CASSMGVGVPWDTEAFF.

A word on this clonotype: Given a much more abundant clone one base away, this may be a read error. This chain uses TRBV18 with TRBJ1-1; D remains unclear. Germline CDR1 is KGHSH and CDR2 is LQKENI. This CDR3 region has 14 residues. For the CDR3, the DNA is TGTGCCAGCACACCAGAGGGTTTGAACACTGAAGCTTTCTTT. This sequence encodes CASTPEGLNTEAFF.

This clonotype was seen ten or more times. The chain couples TRBV6-1 to TRBJ2-5; 9 bases line up with TRBD2. This CDR3 contains 15 residues. V dropped 5 bases and J dropped 1; count of bases not matched to a gene: 5. Germline V lookup: CDR1 MNHNS, CDR2 SASEGT. The CDR3 sequence: CASSLRGGRQETQYF. CDR3 coding DNA: TGTGCCAGCAGTCTGCGGGGGGGGCGCCAAGAGACCCAGTACTTC.

The V gene is TRBV16, the J gene TRBJ1-1, with D unresolved. V lost 3 bases, J lost 1 base, and 9 bases lay in between. The V gene's germline CDR1 is KGHSY and CDR2 FQNENV. There are 14 residues in the CDR3. The CDR3 DNA sequence: TGTGCCAGCAGCCAGGCACCATCGAACACTGAAGCTTTCTTT. This sequence encodes CASSQAPSNTEAFF.

The chain carries TRBV6-1 and TRBJ1-3; D is uncertain. V lost 6 bases to trimming and J lost 0 bases, with 15 bases between them. The CDR3 totals 16 residues. The germline CDR1 and CDR2 sequences are MNHNS and SASEGT. The CDR3 region is CASRKGGWPSGNTIYF. In DNA form, the CDR3 reads TGTGCCAGCAGAAAGGGAGGGTGGCCCTCTGGAAACACCATATATTTT.

This clonotype was seen only a few times. V and J are TRBV18 and TRBJ1-1; D is undetermined. Deletions cut 6 bases from V and 1 base from J, with 9 bases between. This CDR3 spans 13 amino acids. Germline V gene sequence: CDR1 KGHSH, CDR2 LQKENI. The CDR3 loop is CASSTLGNTEAFF. The CDR3 nucleotides are TGTGCCAGCTCCACCTTGGGGAACACTGAAGCTTTCTTT.

This clonotype was observed at least ten times. V gene TRBV11-2 combines with J gene TRBJ2-1, with TRBD2 matching over 7 bases. With 1 base clipped from V and 4 bases from J, the junction kept 7 bases outside the gene matches. The CDR3 is 16 amino acids. Germline V gene sequence: CDR1 SGHAT, CDR2 FQNNGV. The CDR3 here is CASSLGLAKRYNEQFF. The CDR3, as DNA: TGTGCCAGCAGCTTAGGACTAGCCAAGAGGTACAATGAGCAGTTCTTC.

This clonotype was found many times. The chain couples TRBV6-1 to TRBJ2-5; 9 nucleotides line up with TRBD1. Germline lookup yields CDR1 MNHNS and CDR2 SASEGT. This CDR3 region has 16 residues. J gave up 5 bases and V 5 bases, and 12 bases lay outside the gene matches. In nucleotides, the CDR3 is TGTGCCAGCAGTTACCGTCCGGGACAGGGTGTGGAGACCCAGTACTTC. Translation gives CASSYRPGQGVETQYF.

This clonotype came up a few times. This sequence joins TRBV5-6 and TRBJ2-3; maybe TRBD1 (5 bases). This CDR3 comprises 12 residues. The germline CDR1 and CDR2 sequences are SGHDT and YYEEEE. V dropped 0 bases and J dropped 11 bases, with 10 bases sitting between them. The CDR3 DNA sequence: TGTGCCAGCAGCTTGGACAGGATTAGGCAGTATTTT. Translation gives CASSLDRIRQYF.

This clonotype appeared many times. The chain carries TRBV18 and TRBJ1-4; D possibly corresponds to TRBD1 (5 bases). This CDR3 has 15 residues. Looked up from germline, CDR1 is KGHSH and CDR2 is LQKENI. The V end lost 3 bases, the J end lost 4 bases, and 12 bases lay between the germline ends. The CDR3 region is CASSPRGVDNEKLFF. The CDR3 DNA reads as TGTGCCAGCTCACCGAGGGGCGTGGATAATGAAAAACTGTTTTTT.

This clonotype came up a few times. The chain joins TRBV3-1 to TRBJ1-4; no clear D gene. This CDR3 has 18 residues. The germline V gene has CDR1 LGHDT and CDR2 YNNKEL (reference sequence). V lost 0 bases, J lost 2 bases, and 16 bases lay in between. The DNA for the CDR3 is TGTGCCAGCAGCCAAGATCGGACGTTTTTTGGGACTAATGAAAAACTGTTTTTT. Protein sequence: CASSQDRTFFGTNEKLFF.

This clonotype was counted at least ten times. The rearrangement links TRBV7-2 to TRBJ1-1; D is ambiguous. This CDR3 is 12 amino acids long. The V end was cut by 4 bases, the J end by 11 bases, with 14 bases between. The germline CDR1 and CDR2 sequences are SGHTA and FQGNSA. The CDR3 region has the DNA TGTGCCAGCAGCTCGTACCTTGGTGAGGCTTTCTTT. It yields the protein CASSSYLGEAFF. The whole variable domain, filled in from reference TRBV7-2 and TRBJ1-1, reads GAGVSQSPSNKVTEKGKDVELRCDPISGHTALYWYRQSLGQGLEFLIYFQGNSAPDKSGLPSDRFSAERTGGSVSTLTIQRTQQEDSAVYLCASSSYLGEAFFGQGTRLTVV.

V and J are TRBV30 and TRBJ2-1, with D tentatively TRBD2 (6 bases). This CDR3 comprises 14 residues. V was cut by 3 bases and J by 5 bases, with 14 bases left in between. Germline CDR1 and CDR2: GTSNPN and SVGIG (reference sequence). The CDR3 is CAWRPRGKDNEQFF. CDR3 nucleotide sequence: TGTGCCTGGAGGCCCCGGGGGAAAGACAATGAGCAGTTCTTC.

The chain couples TRBV29-1 to TRBJ1-5; possible D gene TRBD1, 5 bases. V gave up 2 bases and J gave up 3 bases, with 14 bases separating them. Germline-derived CDR1 and CDR2 are SQVTM and ANQGSEA. This CDR3 comprises 15 residues. CDR3 bases: TGCAGCGTTGAACTAGCGGCCAGGGTCAATCAGCCCCAGCATTTT. Translation: CSVELAARVNQPQHF.

The chain has TRBV6-1 and TRBJ2-3, with 8 bases fitting TRBD1. The trim removed 5 bases at V and 3 bases at J, leaving 10 bases unmatched. The CDR3 covers 16 residues. Per germline, CDR1 MNHNS and CDR2 SASEGT. CDR3 loop: CASSSPGGRETDTQYF. The DNA of the CDR3 is TGTGCCAGCAGTTCTCCAGGGGGCAGGGAGACAGATACGCAGTATTTT.

In this sample, this clonotype turned up many times. CDR3: CASRSEGGETQYF. For the CDR3, the DNA is TGTGCCAGCAGGTCCGAAGGTGGAGAGACCCAGTACTTC. The V and J genes are TRBV6-1 and TRBJ2-5; D remains ambiguous. This CDR3 contains 13 residues. Trimming pared 6 bases from V and 4 bases from J, leaving 12 bases between. Germline CDR1 and CDR2: MNHNS and SASEGT.

This clonotype was detected many times. This chain uses TRBV14 with TRBJ2-5; D remains ambiguous. Germline CDR1 and CDR2: SGHDN and FVKESK. Trimming removed 0 bases at V and 5 bases at J, with 10 bases between. This CDR3 is built from 14 residues. CDR3 region: CASSQDPSRETQYF. For the CDR3, the DNA is TGTGCCAGCAGCCAAGACCCCTCCAGGGAGACCCAGTACTTC. Drawing the rest from reference TRBV14 and TRBJ2-5, the complete variable domain is EAGVTQFPSHSVIEKGQTVTLRCDPISGHDNLYWYRRVMGKEIKFLLHFVKESKQDESGMPNNRFLAERTGGTYSTLKVQPAELEDSGVYFCASSQDPSRETQYFGPGTRLLVL.

The chain employs TRBV4-1 and TRBJ2-1; 10 positions match TRBD2. Looked up from germline, CDR1 is MGHRA and CDR2 is YSYEKL. The CDR3 spans 17 residues. J lost 0 bases, V lost 4 bases, and 6 bases had no gene match. The CDR3: CASSLNLAGASYNEQFF. The CDR3 DNA follows: TGCGCCAGCAGCCTAAATCTAGCGGGAGCCTCCTACAATGAGCAGTTCTTC.

V and J are TRBV5-8 and TRBJ1-2; TRBD1 aligns across 8 bases. This CDR3 region has 17 residues. V shed 3 bases, J shed 4 bases, and the junction held 14 bases outside the gene matches. CDR1 SGHTS and CDR2 YDEGEE come from the germline V gene. CDR3 bases: TGTGCCAGCAGCTCCGAGGATATAGACAGGGGAAGCTATGGCTACACCTTC. Protein sequence: CASSSEDIDRGSYGYTF.

The rearrangement joins TRBV11-3 to TRBJ2-3, with 13 bases fitting TRBD2. Germline V gene data show CDR1 as SGHNT and CDR2 as YENEEA. V was pared by 5 bases and J by 4 bases, with 3 bases of the junction left unmatched. The CDR3 spans 15 residues. DNA for the CDR3: TGTGCCAGCAGCCGAGGGACTAGCGGGGCAGATACGCAGTATTTT. It yields the protein CASSRGTSGADTQYF.